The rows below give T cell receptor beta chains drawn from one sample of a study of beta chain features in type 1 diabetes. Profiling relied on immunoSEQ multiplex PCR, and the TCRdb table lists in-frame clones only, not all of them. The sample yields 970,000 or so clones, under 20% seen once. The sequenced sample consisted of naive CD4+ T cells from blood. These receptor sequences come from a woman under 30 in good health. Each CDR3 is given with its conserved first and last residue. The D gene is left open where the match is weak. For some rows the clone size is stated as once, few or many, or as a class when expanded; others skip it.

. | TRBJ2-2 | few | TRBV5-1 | CASSLGIAAPGELFF | TGCGCCAGCAGCCTGGGAATAGCGGCCCCCGGGGAGCTGTTTTTT
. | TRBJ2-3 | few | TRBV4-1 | CASSREGEGGDTQYF | TGCGCCAGCAGCCGTGAGGGAGAGGGAGGAGATACGCAGTATTTT
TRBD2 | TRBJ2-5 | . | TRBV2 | CASSGGASGIYETQYF | TGTGCCAGCAGCGGGGGGGCTAGCGGGATCTACGAGACCCAGTACTTC
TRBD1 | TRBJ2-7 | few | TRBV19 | CASSKTGTGPYEQYF | TGTGCCAGTAGTAAAACCGGGACAGGGCCCTACGAGCAGTACTTC
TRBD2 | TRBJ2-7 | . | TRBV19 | CASSTRQLAGDPYEQYF | TGTGCCAGTAGTACCCGTCAACTAGCGGGAGACCCCTACGAGCAGTACTTC
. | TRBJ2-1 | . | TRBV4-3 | CASSQWAGLSYNEQFF | TGCGCCAGCAGCCAATGGGCGGGACTCTCCTACAATGAGCAGTTCTTC
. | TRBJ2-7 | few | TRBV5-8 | CASSRTAGEQYF | TGTGCCAGCAGCCGGACAGCTGGCGAGCAGTACTTC
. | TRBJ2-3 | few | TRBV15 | CATSRVFRTTSTDTQYF | TGTGCCACCAGCAGAGTCTTCCGTACTACTAGCACAGATACGCAGTATTTT
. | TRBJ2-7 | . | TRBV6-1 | CASSEQGYPYEQYF | TGTGCCAGCAGCGAGCAGGGTTATCCCTACGAGCAGTACTTC
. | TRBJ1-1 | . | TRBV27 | CASSPDFMNTEAFF | TGTGCCAGCAGTCCTGACTTCATGAACACTGAAGCTTTCTTT
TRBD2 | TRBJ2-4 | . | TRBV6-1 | CASSEYGTSGNIQYF | TGTGCCAGCAGTGAATATGGGACTAGCGGGAACATTCAGTACTTC
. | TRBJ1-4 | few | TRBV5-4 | CASSLAGRRGGKLFF | TGTGCCAGCAGCTTGGCGGGGCGCCGAGGTGGAAAACTGTTTTTT
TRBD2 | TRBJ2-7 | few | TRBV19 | CASRTSGSYEQYF | TGTGCCAGTAGGACTAGCGGCTCCTACGAGCAGTACTTC
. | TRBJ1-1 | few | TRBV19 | CASSKTAMNTEAFF | TGTGCCAGTAGTAAGACAGCCATGAACACTGAAGCTTTCTTT
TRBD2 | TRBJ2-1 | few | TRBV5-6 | CASSLTSGFNLYNEQFF | TGTGCCAGCAGCCTGACTAGCGGCTTCAACCTCTACAATGAGCAGTTCTTC
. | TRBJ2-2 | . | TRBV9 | CASSVGAPHTGELFF | TGTGCCAGCAGCGTAGGGGCCCCACACACCGGGGAGCTGTTTTTT
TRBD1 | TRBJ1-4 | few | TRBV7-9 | CASSSDRLNEKLFF | TGTGCCAGCAGCTCGGACAGGCTTAATGAAAAACTGTTTTTT
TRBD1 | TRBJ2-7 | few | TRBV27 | CASSQPGQNSEQYF | TGTGCCAGCAGCCAACCGGGACAGAATTCAGAGCAGTACTTC
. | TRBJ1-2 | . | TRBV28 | CASSSGGTHYGYTF | TGTGCCAGCAGCTCGGGAGGGACTCACTATGGCTACACCTTC
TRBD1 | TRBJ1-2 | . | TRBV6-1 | CASSEGDRLLGGYTF | TGTGCCAGCAGTGAAGGGGACAGGCTGCTCGGAGGCTACACCTTC
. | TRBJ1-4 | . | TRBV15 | CATSRRATNEKLFF | TGTGCCACCAGCCGGAGGGCAACTAATGAAAAACTGTTTTTT
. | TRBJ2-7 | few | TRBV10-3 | CAISERLEGTYEQYF | TGTGCCATCAGTGAACGACTAGAGGGGACCTACGAGCAGTACTTC
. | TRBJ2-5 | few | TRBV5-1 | CASSLLGETQYF | TGCGCCAGCAGCTTGCTGGGAGAGACCCAGTACTTC
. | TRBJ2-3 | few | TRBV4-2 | CASRKGGAPDTQYF | TGTGCCAGCAGAAAAGGGGGAGCTCCAGATACGCAGTATTTT
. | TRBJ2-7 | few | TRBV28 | CASSLFHSHEQYF | TGTGCCAGCAGTTTATTCCACAGCCACGAGCAGTACTTC
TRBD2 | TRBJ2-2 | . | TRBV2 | CASSDGLAGATGELFF | TGTGCCAGCAGTGACGGACTAGCGGGAGCCACCGGGGAGCTGTTTTTT
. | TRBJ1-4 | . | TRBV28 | CASSSPGSTEKLFF | TGTGCCAGCAGTTCGCCCGGATCCACTGAAAAACTGTTTTTT
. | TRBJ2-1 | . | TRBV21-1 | CASSKEGRGLAGPQDNEQFF | TGTGCCAGCAGCAAAGAGGGCAGAGGACTAGCGGGACCCCAAGACAATGAGCAGTTCTTC
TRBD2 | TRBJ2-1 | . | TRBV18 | CASSPPGLANNEQFF | TGTGCCAGCTCACCGCCGGGACTAGCTAACAATGAGCAGTTCTTC
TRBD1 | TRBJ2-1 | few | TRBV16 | CASSQLIGTGSVNEQFF | TGTGCCAGCAGCCAGTTGATCGGGACAGGTAGCGTGAATGAGCAGTTCTTC
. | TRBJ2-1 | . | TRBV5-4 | CASSLGAGQRYNEQFF | TGTGCCAGCAGCTTGGGCGCCGGACAGCGATACAATGAGCAGTTCTTC
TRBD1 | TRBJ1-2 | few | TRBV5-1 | CASSSWTGRGYTF | TGCGCCAGCAGCTCTTGGACAGGGCGCGGCTACACCTTC